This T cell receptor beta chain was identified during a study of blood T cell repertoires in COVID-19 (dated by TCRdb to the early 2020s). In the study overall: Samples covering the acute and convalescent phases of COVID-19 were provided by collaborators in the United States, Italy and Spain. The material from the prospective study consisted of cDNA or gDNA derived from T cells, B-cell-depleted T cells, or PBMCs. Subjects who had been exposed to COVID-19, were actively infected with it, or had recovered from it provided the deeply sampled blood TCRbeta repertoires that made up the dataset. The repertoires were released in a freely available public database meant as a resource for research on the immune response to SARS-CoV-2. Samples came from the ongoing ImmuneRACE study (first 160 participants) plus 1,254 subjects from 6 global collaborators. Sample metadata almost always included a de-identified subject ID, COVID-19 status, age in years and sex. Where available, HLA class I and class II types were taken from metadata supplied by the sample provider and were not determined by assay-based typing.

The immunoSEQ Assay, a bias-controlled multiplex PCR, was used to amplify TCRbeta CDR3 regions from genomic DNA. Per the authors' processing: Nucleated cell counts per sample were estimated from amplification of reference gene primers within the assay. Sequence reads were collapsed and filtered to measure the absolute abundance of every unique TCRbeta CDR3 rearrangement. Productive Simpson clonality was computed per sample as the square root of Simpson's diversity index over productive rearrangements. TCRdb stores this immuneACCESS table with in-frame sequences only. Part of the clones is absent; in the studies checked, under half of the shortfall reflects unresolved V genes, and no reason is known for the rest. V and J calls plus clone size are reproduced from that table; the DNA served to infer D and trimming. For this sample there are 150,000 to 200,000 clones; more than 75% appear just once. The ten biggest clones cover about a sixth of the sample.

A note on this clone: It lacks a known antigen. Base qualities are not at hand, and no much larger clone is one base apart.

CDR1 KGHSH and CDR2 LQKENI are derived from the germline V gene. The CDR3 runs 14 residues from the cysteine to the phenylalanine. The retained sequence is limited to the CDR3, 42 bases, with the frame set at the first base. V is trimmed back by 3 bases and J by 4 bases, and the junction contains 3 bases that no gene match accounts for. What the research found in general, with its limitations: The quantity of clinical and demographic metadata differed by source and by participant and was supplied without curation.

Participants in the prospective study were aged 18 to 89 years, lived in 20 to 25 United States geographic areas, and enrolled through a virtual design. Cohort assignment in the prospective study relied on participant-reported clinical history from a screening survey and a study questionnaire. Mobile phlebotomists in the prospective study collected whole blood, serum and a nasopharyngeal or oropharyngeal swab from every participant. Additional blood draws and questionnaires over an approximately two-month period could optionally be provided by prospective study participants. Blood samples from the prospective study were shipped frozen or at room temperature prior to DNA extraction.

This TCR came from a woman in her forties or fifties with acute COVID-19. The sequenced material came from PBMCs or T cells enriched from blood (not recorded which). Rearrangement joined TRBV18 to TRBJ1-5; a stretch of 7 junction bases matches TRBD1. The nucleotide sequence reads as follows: TGTGCCAGCTCACCGGGACAGCTAAATCAGCCCCAGCATTTT. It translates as CASSPGQLNQPQHF. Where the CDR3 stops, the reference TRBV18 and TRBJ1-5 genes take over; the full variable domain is NAGVMQNPRHLVRRRGQEARLRCSPMKGHSHVYWYRQLPEEGLKFMVYLQKENIIDESGMPKERFSAEFPKEGPSILRIQQVVRGDSAAYFCASSPGQLNQPQHFGDGTRLSIL.